The 5 T cell receptor beta chains reported below all come from one sample, sequenced in a study of STAT5B mutations in CD4+ large granular lymphocyte leukemia. Method: immunoSEQ multiplex PCR; TCRdb's copy keeps in-frame clones and lacks some. This sample has about 30,000 clones; about 90% occur once, and the top ten carry approximately 3.2%. Sequenced material: CD4+ T cells from blood buffy coats. Source of these receptors: a human donor in good health.

By proportion, this clone is medium-sized. The J gene is TRBJ2-5, the V gene TRBV7-2; D might be TRBD2 (6 bases). With 4 bases removed from V and 0 bases from J, the gap between germline ends came to 18 bases. The CDR3 contains 17 residues. Germline CDR1 and CDR2: SGHTA and FQGNSA. CDR3 nucleotide sequence: TGTGCCAGCAGCTCCCGCTGGGGGAGGCCCTACCAAGAGACCCAGTACTTC. It specifies CASSSRWGRPYQETQYF.

V is TRBV10-3 and J is TRBJ1-1; 7 nucleotides line up with TRBD1. Trimming took 2 bases from V and 2 from J; bases not matched to a gene: 2. The CDR3 runs to 14 residues. Germline V CDR1 and CDR2: ENHRY, SYGVKD. The CDR3: CAISETGANTEAFF. The CDR3 DNA follows: TGTGCCATCAGTGAGACAGGGGCAAACACTGAAGCTTTCTTT.

The gene calls are TRBV6-5 and TRBJ2-5; possible D gene TRBD2, 6 bases. CDR3 length equals 14 residues. Trimming removed 6 bases at V and 5 bases at J, with 16 bases between. The germline CDR1 and CDR2 sequences are MNHEY and SVGAGI. CDR3 protein: CASRRTTLGETQYF. DNA for the CDR3: TGTGCCAGCAGAAGGACTACCCTCGGGGAGACCCAGTACTTC.

The gene calls are TRBV4-2 and TRBJ2-1; 9 nucleotides line up with TRBD1. V lost 1 base, J lost 6 bases, and 4 bases stayed unmatched. CDR1 LGHNA and CDR2 YNFKEQ come from the germline V gene. CDR3 length equals 15 residues. The CDR3 coding sequence is TGTGCCAGCAGCCAAGCTGGACAGGGGAGCAATGAGCAGTTCTTC. It encodes CASSQAGQGSNEQFF.

DNA for the CDR3: TGTGCCAGTAGTATCCCCGACAGGAGGCACTATGGCTACACCTTC. Its protein is CASSIPDRRHYGYTF. The chain combines TRBV19 with TRBJ1-2; D is perhaps TRBD1 (6 bases). This CDR3 contains 15 residues. The ends were cut back, 3 bases at V and 3 bases at J, with 14 bases in the middle. CDR1 LNHDA and CDR2 SQIVND come from the germline V gene (reference sequence).